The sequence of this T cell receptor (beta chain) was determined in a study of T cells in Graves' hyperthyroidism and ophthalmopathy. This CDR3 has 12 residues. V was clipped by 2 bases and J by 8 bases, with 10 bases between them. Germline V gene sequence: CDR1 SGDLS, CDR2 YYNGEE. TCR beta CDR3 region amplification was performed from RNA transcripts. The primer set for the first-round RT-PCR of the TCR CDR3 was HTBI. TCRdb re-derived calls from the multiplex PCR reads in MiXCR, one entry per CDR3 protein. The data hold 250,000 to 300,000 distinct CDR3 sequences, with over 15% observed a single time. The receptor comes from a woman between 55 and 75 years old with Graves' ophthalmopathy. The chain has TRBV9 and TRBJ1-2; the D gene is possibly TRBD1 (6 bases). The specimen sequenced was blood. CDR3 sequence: CASSVGQGGYTF. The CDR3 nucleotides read TGTGCCAGCAGCGTGGGCCAGGGGGGCTACACCTTC.